This T cell receptor beta chain comes out of a study of blood T cell repertoires in COVID-19. At the level of the study: The study drew acute and convalescent COVID-19 samples from the United States, Italy and Spain.

Authors' data handling: Amplification of reference gene primers was used by the study to estimate nucleated cell counts. Here immunoSEQ multiplex PCR was the method, and the copy in TCRdb shows in-frame clones only, minus some. V and J calls and clone size are those listed in that table; D and trimming were worked out from the DNA. The sample holds approximately 250,000 clones; 70% to 90% are singletons and the top ten take approximately 9.1%. Adults between about 18 and 89 years of age took part from about two dozen US areas. Trimming removed 1 base from V and 3 bases from J; junction bases left unmatched: 12. Germline CDR1 MGHDK, CDR2 SYGVNS. The CDR3 covers 18 residues.

This clonotype originated in a woman aged 45-65 years with acute COVID-19. The specimen sequenced was PBMCs or T cells enriched from blood (not recorded which). The chain employs TRBV25-1 and TRBJ1-5; TRBD1 matches at 7 bases. The CDR3, as DNA: TGTGCCAGCAGTGAATGGGCCAGACAGGGAGCTTTCAATCAGCCCCAGCATTTT. It translates to CASSEWARQGAFNQPQHF.